The 29 T cell receptor beta chains below were found in one sample sequenced in a study of Graves' ophthalmopathy and Graves' hyperthyroidism. Amplification targeted the TCR beta CDR3 regions, with RNA transcripts as the source material. Following a first-round RT-PCR that used HTBI primers, a second-round multiplex PCR was carried out. TCRdb re-derived calls from the multiplex PCR reads in MiXCR, one entry per CDR3 protein. This sample has some 250,000 distinct CDR3 sequences, with about 46% found just once. The source material was peripheral blood. All receptors come from an adult man with Graves' ophthalmopathy.

As regards this clonotype: The CDR3 does not end in the conserved phenylalanine or tryptophan, so this is likely a read error. The rearrangement uses TRBV6-6 and TRBJ1-6; D remains unclear. The CDR3 totals 11 residues. V dropped 8 bases and J dropped 14 bases, with 13 bases sitting between them. The germline gives CDR1 MNHNY, CDR2 SVGAGI (reference sequence). CDR3 coding DNA: TGTGCCAGCGAGTTTGAAGGGACCCTCCACCTT. This gives the protein CASEFEGTLHL.

In its sample, this clonotype was seen once. Germline and junction disagree at one end, which may indicate a read error. The chain combines TRBV10-3 with TRBJ2-5; 13 bases match TRBD2. The germline CDR1 and CDR2 sequences are ENHRY and SYGVKD. The CDR3 sequence is 16 residues long. CDR3 DNA: TGTGCCATCAGTGCCCAACTAGCGGGGGGGCAAGGGACCCAGTACTTC. Protein: CAISAQLAGGQGTQYF.

This clonotype was seen only a few times. The chain uses TRBV29-1 and TRBJ1-1; D possibly corresponds to TRBD1 (6 bases). Germline V lookup: CDR1 SQVTM, CDR2 ANQGSEA. CDR3 length: 15 residues. V shed 3 bases and J shed 4 bases, with 18 bases lying between them. In DNA form, the CDR3 reads TGCAGCGTTGAGGTCCCAGGGGTGTGGAGCACTGAAGCTTTCTTT. Amino acids: CSVEVPGVWSTEAFF.

The chain links TRBV6-5 to TRBJ1-5, with 7 bases fitting TRBD1. Germline assignment: CDR1 MNHEY and CDR2 SVGAGI. V lost 6 bases to trimming and J lost 3 bases; unmatched junction nucleotides: 11. The length of the CDR3 is 16 residues. The CDR3 sequence is CASSSTDRTINQPQHF. The CDR3 region has the DNA TGTGCCAGCAGCTCTACGGACAGGACGATCAATCAGCCCCAGCATTTT.

This clonotype was recorded a few times. The chain uses TRBV6-6 and TRBJ1-1; TRBD1 might be the D (5 bases). Trimming took off 2 bases at V and 3 bases at J, with 13 bases between the two ends. This CDR3 contains 15 residues. CDR1 is MNHNY and CDR2 is SVGAGI in the germline V gene (reference sequence). The CDR3 sequence: CASSYGAGKDTEAFF. Written as DNA, the CDR3 is TGTGCCAGCAGTTACGGCGCAGGGAAGGACACTGAAGCTTTCTTT.

The V call is TRBV29-1, the J call TRBJ2-7, with TRBD2 matching over 7 bases. The germline CDR1 and CDR2 sequences are SQVTM and ANQGSEA. Trimming removed 0 bases from V and 3 bases from J; junction bases left unmatched: 11. CDR3 length equals 16 residues. CDR3 amino acids: CSVEDGFEGGLYEQYF. For the CDR3, the DNA is TGCAGCGTTGAAGACGGGTTTGAGGGAGGGCTCTACGAGCAGTACTTC.

This clonotype has a handful of counts. V usage is TRBV5-1 and J usage is TRBJ1-6, with 10 bases that match TRBD1. The CDR3 length is 15 residues. V was pared by 0 bases and J by 9 bases, with 3 bases of the junction left unmatched. The germline V gene encodes CDR1 SGHRS and CDR2 YFSETQ. CDR3 in amino acids: CASSLGQGASSPLHF. In nucleotides, the CDR3 is TGCGCCAGCAGCTTGGGACAGGGGGCAAGTTCACCCCTCCACTTT.

The chain is built from TRBV12-3 or TRBV12-4 and TRBJ1-1; D is undetermined. V lost 11 bases, J lost 4 bases, and 14 bases lay in between. The CDR3 loop spans 12 amino acids. As DNA, the CDR3 is TGTGCCTGCCGTAAAGTGGGCACTGAAGCTTTCTTT. Translation gives CACRKVGTEAFF.

This clonotype was recorded many times. The chain joins TRBV7-8 to TRBJ2-5; D is uncertain. Per the germline V gene, CDR1 is SGHVS and CDR2 is FQNEAQ. The CDR3 contains 14 residues. V gave up 1 base and J gave up 2 bases, with 8 bases separating them. The CDR3 reads CASSLVDKQETQYF. CDR3 nucleotides: TGTGCCAGCAGCTTAGTCGACAAGCAAGAGACCCAGTACTTC.

The chain has TRBV5-1 and TRBJ2-2; the match to TRBD1 covers 7 bases. The CDR3 totals 15 residues. Germline V gives CDR1 SGHRS, CDR2 YFSETQ. V lost 2 bases, J lost 4 bases, and 5 bases stayed unmatched. The DNA for the CDR3 is TGCGCCAGCAGCTTCAGGGGGATAGGCACCGGGGAGCTGTTTTTT. Amino acid sequence: CASSFRGIGTGELFF.

The chain recombines TRBV9 with TRBJ1-1; the match to TRBD1 covers 11 bases. The CDR3 is 16 residues long. From germline, CDR1 is SGDLS and CDR2 YYNGEE. The V segment lost 0 bases and the J segment 10 bases; nucleotides outside the gene matches: 11. The CDR3 here is CASSVERDRGFSGAFF. The CDR3 bases are TGTGCCAGCAGCGTAGAGAGGGACAGGGGGTTTTCCGGAGCTTTCTTT.

V gene TRBV7-2 combines with J gene TRBJ1-5; TRBD1 aligns across 9 bases. Germline CDR1 is SGHTA and CDR2 is FQGNSA. This CDR3 has 17 amino acids. Trimming at V came to 1 base and at J to 1 base, leaving 5 bases not matched to a gene. The CDR3 here is CASSLGGGQGSNQPQHF. CDR3 DNA: TGTGCCAGCAGCTTAGGAGGGGGACAGGGAAGCAATCAGCCCCAGCATTTT.

The rearrangement joins TRBV9 to TRBJ2-2; 7 bases agree with TRBD2. With V trimmed by 2 bases and J by 7 bases, 17 bases remained unmatched. CDR1 and CDR2 from the germline V gene are SGDLS and YYNGEE. This CDR3 is 18 amino acids long. The CDR3 coding sequence is TGTGCCAGCAGCGTCCTGCCTGGGAGGGCGGGAGCTATCGGGGAGCTGTTTTTT. Amino acid sequence: CASSVLPGRAGAIGELFF.

A remark on this clonotype: The conserved final phenylalanine or tryptophan is absent from the CDR3, which likely points to a read error. The chain links TRBV9 to TRBJ1-2; D call uncertain. Germline loops: CDR1 SGDLS, CDR2 YYNGEE. The V and J ends lost 0 bases and 6 bases respectively, with 12 bases between them. This CDR3 has 14 amino acids. CDR3 nucleotide sequence: TGTGCCAGCAGCGTAGCTACCGGGTCCGATGGCTACACCTAC. Its protein product is CASSVATGSDGYTY.

This chain links TRBV9 with TRBJ2-2; a weak D match, TRBD2 (7 bases). Germline V lookup: CDR1 SGDLS, CDR2 YYNGEE. CDR3 length: 16 residues. Trimming took off 0 bases at V and 4 bases at J, with 13 bases between the two ends. As DNA, the CDR3 is TGTGCCAGCAGCGTAGAAGTAGGGGGGGGCACCGGGGAGCTGTTTTTT. It yields the protein CASSVEVGGGTGELFF.

This clonotype was found a few times. This chain uses TRBV20-1 with TRBJ2-5; no clear D. The CDR3 sequence is 13 residues long. Germline V gene data show CDR1 as DFQATT and CDR2 as SNEGSKA (reference sequence). V was shortened by 2 bases and J by 2 bases, with 9 bases between the two germline ends. The CDR3, as DNA: TGCAGTGCTAGATCCGGCTCGCAAGAGACCCAGTACTTC. This encodes CSARSGSQETQYF.

The sample holds many counts of this clonotype. The chain combines TRBV7-6 with TRBJ2-2; TRBD1 aligns across 9 bases. Germline values: CDR1 SGHVS, CDR2 FNYEAQ. V trimming: 6 bases; J trimming: 2 bases; junction bases outside the gene matches: 4. This CDR3 has 15 amino acids. The CDR3 bases are TGTGCCAGCAGTTTACAGGGGGCCAACACCGGGGAGCTGTTTTTT. Translation gives CASSLQGANTGELFF.

This clonotype came up a few times. The chain recombines TRBV6-2 or TRBV6-3 with TRBJ2-5; 7 bases are a match to TRBD1. The CDR3 totals 14 residues. J gave up 5 bases and V 6 bases, and 9 bases lay outside the gene matches. Germline-derived CDR1 and CDR2 are MNHEY and SVGEGT. The CDR3 protein is CASRPTGARETQYF. CDR3 bases: TGTGCCAGCAGACCTACAGGGGCGCGGGAGACCCAGTACTTC.

The CDR3 DNA reads as TGTGCCATCAGTGAGTCGCTAGCTAGCGGAATCCAAGAGACCCAGTACTTC. It codes for CAISESLASGIQETQYF. The J gene is TRBJ2-5, the V gene TRBV10-3; the match to TRBD2 covers 7 bases. This CDR3 is 17 amino acids long. The J segment lost 1 base and the V segment lost 0 bases, leaving 8 bases of the junction unmatched. Germline V gene data show CDR1 as ENHRY and CDR2 as SYGVKD.

CDR3 nucleotides: TGTGCCAGCAGCTTAGCAGGGGTAGGGACTGAAGCTTTCTTT. Translating gives CASSLAGVGTEAFF. This chain connects TRBV7-6 to TRBJ1-1, with D possibly being TRBD1 (5 bases). V was trimmed by 0 bases and J by 5 bases, leaving 10 bases between them. This CDR3 is built from 14 residues. From germline, CDR1 is SGHVS and CDR2 FNYEAQ.

The chain has TRBV10-3 and TRBJ2-6, with a possible D match to TRBD1 (5 bases). CDR1 ENHRY and CDR2 SYGVKD come from the germline V gene. V lost 4 bases and J lost 0, with 13 bases in between. The CDR3 is 17 residues long. The CDR3 DNA reads TGTGCCATCAGTGCCAGACCAGGGCGCTCTGGGGCCAACGTCCTGACTTTC. Protein product: CAISARPGRSGANVLTF.

This clonotype was counted between two and nine times. The chain joins TRBV10-3 to TRBJ2-6; tentative D call: TRBD1 (6 bases). Trimming shortened V by 0 bases and J by 0 bases, and 18 bases separated the two germline ends. There are 20 residues in the CDR3. CDR1 and CDR2 from the germline V gene are ENHRY and SYGVKD. The CDR3 DNA follows: TGTGCCATCAGTGAGTCAGAGAGGACAGTGCCTGGCTCTGGGGCCAACGTCCTGACTTTC. As protein: CAISESERTVPGSGANVLTF.

V is TRBV5-8 and J is TRBJ1-2; D unresolved. Germline assignment: CDR1 SGHTS and CDR2 YDEGEE. V was shortened by 0 bases and J by 4 bases, with 7 bases between the two germline ends. The CDR3 contains 13 residues. CDR3 region: CASSLVQTYGYTF. The CDR3 DNA reads as TGTGCCAGCAGCTTGGTACAAACCTATGGCTACACCTTC.

The V and J genes are TRBV5-4 and TRBJ1-1; 8 positions match TRBD1. CDR1 is SGHNT and CDR2 is YYREEE in the germline V gene (reference sequence). Trimming took 5 bases from V and 7 from J; bases not matched to a gene: 4. This CDR3 is 12 amino acids long. CDR3: CASSLQGDEAFF. The CDR3 bases are TGTGCCAGCAGTTTACAGGGGGATGAAGCTTTCTTT.

V usage is TRBV5-1 and J usage is TRBJ1-3; the D is unclear. CDR3 length equals 16 residues. V shed 0 bases and J shed 0 bases, with 10 bases lying between them. CDR1 is SGHRS, CDR2 YFSETQ, per germline. CDR3 in amino acids: CASSLAVGRSGNTIYF. The CDR3 coding sequence is TGCGCCAGCAGCTTGGCTGTCGGACGCTCTGGAAACACCATATATTTT.

The CDR3 is CATSAERDSGAYGYTF. In nucleotides, the CDR3 is TGTGCCACCAGTGCCGAGCGGGACAGTGGGGCCTATGGCTACACCTTC. V usage is TRBV24-1 and J usage is TRBJ1-2, with 7 bases identical to TRBD1. Trimming at V came to 5 bases and at J to 4 bases, leaving 12 bases not matched to a gene. CDR1 and CDR2 (germline): KGHDR, SFDVKD. There are 16 residues in the CDR3.

V gene TRBV20-1 combines with J gene TRBJ1-1; D may be TRBD1 (6 bases). This CDR3 is 14 amino acids long. The V end lost 1 base, the J end lost 0 bases, and 9 bases lay between the germline ends. Germline CDR1 and CDR2: DFQATT and SNEGSKA (reference sequence). The CDR3 here is CSARGGHMNTEAFF. Written as DNA, the CDR3 is TGCAGTGCTAGAGGGGGACACATGAACACTGAAGCTTTCTTT.

The chain joins TRBV7-2 to TRBJ1-2, with D unresolved. The CDR3 loop spans 14 amino acids. Trimming shortened V by 9 bases and J by 8 bases, and 22 bases separated the two germline ends. Germline V gene sequence: CDR1 SGHTA, CDR2 FQGNSA. The CDR3 coding sequence is TGTGCCAGTTCCCCTAGCCCGGTTACTGGAGGCTACACCTTC. As protein: CASSPSPVTGGYTF.

The table lists this clonotype with a count of one. The chain has TRBV20-1 and TRBJ1-5; 8 positions match TRBD1. The CDR3 is 15 residues long. The germline V gene encodes CDR1 DFQATT and CDR2 SNEGSKA (reference sequence). Losses at the gene ends were 3 bases for V and 0 bases for J; bases not matched to a gene: 4. CDR3 residues: CSASKTGVSNQPQHF. The DNA of the CDR3 is TGCAGTGCTAGTAAGACAGGGGTTAGCAATCAGCCCCAGCATTTT.